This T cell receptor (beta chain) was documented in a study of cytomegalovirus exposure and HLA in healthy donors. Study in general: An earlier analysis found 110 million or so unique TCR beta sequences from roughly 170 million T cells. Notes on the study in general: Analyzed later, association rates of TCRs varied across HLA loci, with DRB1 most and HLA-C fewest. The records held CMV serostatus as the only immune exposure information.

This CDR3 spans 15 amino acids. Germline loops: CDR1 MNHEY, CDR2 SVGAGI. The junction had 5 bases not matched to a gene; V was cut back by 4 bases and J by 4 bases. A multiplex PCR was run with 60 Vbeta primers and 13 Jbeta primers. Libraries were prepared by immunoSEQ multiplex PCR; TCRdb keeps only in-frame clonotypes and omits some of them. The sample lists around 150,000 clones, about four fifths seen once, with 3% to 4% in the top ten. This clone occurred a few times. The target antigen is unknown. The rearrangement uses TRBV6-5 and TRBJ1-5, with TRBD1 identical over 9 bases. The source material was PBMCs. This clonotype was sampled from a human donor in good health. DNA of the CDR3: TGTGCCAGCAGTTGGGGACAGGGCCAAAATCAGCCCCAGCATTTT. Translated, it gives CASSWGQGQNQPQHF.